The source of this T cell receptor (beta chain) is a study of T cell changes during pregnancy in multiple sclerosis. Germline-derived CDR1 and CDR2 are SGHAT and FQNNGV. V lost 5 bases and J 3 bases, leaving 17 bases between the germline ends. The CDR3 is made up of 15 amino acids. Here immunoSEQ multiplex PCR was the method, and the copy in TCRdb shows in-frame clones only, minus some. The repertoire holds around 99,000 clones, with around 92% as singletons. This clone has a single count. The receptor comes from a female donor with multiple sclerosis, enrolled in a pregnancy study. This chain uses TRBV11-2 with TRBJ2-7, with D maybe TRBD1 (6 bases). The specimen comprised peripheral blood, sampled in the first trimester of pregnancy. In nucleotides, the CDR3 is TGTGCCAGCAGCCCATCAGGGGTCCCCGTCTACGAGCAGTACTTC. Translation gives CASSPSGVPVYEQYF.